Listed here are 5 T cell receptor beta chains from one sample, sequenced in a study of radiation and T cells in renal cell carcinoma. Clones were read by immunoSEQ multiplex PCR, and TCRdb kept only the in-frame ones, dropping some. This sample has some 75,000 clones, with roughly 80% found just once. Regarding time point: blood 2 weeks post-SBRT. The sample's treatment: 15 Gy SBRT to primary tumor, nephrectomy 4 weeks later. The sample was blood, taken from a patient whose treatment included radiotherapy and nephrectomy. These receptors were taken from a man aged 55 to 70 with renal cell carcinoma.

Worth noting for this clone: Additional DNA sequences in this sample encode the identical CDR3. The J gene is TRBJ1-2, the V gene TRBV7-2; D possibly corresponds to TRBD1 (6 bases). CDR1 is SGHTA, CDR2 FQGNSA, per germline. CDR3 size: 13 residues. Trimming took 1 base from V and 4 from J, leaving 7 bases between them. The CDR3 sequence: CASSLEGGYGYTF. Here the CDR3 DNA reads TGTGCCAGCAGCTTAGAGGGGGGCTATGGCTACACCTTC.

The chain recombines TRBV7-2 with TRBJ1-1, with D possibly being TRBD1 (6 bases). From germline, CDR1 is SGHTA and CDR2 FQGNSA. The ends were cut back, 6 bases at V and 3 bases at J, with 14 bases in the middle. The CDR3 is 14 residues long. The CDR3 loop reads CASRLQGMYTEAFF. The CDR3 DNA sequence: TGTGCCAGCAGATTACAGGGTATGTACACTGAAGCTTTCTTT.

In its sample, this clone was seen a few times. CDR3 protein: CASSPRRGQGRTGELFF. The CDR3 nucleotides read TGCGCCAGCAGCCCGAGGAGAGGACAGGGGCGCACCGGGGAGCTGTTTTTT. The chain combines TRBV4-3 with TRBJ2-2, with TRBD1 matching 9 bases. CDR1 and CDR2 from the germline V gene are LGHNA and YSLEER. The CDR3 is 17 residues long. V lost 4 bases and J lost 4; bases outside the gene matches: 10.

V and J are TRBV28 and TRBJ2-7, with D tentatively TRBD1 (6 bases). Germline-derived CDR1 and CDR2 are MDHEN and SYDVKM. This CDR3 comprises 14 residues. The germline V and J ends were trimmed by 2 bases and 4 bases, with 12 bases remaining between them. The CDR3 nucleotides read TGTGCCAGCAGTTTACCAGGGGACCAATACGAGCAGTACTTC. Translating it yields CASSLPGDQYEQYF.

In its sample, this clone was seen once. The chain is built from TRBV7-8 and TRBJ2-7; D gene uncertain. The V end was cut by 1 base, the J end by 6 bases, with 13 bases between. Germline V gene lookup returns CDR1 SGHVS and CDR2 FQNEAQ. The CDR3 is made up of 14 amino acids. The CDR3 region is CASSLVGRIIEQYF. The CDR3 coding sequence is TGTGCCAGCAGCTTAGTCGGACGGATTATCGAGCAGTACTTC.